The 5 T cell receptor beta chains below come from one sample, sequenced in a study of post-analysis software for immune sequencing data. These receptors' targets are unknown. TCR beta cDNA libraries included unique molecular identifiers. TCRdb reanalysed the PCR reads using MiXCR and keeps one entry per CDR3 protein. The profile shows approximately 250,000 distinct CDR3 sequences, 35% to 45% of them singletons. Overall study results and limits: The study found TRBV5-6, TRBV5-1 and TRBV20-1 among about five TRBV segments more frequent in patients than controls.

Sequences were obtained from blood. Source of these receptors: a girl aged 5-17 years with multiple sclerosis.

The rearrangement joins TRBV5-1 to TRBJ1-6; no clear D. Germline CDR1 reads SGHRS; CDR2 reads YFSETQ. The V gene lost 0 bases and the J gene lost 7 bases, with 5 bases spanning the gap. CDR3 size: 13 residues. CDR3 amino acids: CASSLVANSPLHF. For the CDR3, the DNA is TGCGCCAGCAGCTTGGTCGCGAATTCACCCCTCCACTTT.

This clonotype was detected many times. The CDR3 DNA reads as TGTGCCACCAGTGAGGGTGGGACAGAGCAGTTCTTC. It translates to CATSEGGTEQFF. The chain joins TRBV24-1 to TRBJ2-1, with D possibly being TRBD1 (6 bases). V lost 4 bases to trimming and J lost 10 bases, with 10 bases between them. This CDR3 has 12 amino acids. Germline assignment: CDR1 KGHDR and CDR2 SFDVKD.

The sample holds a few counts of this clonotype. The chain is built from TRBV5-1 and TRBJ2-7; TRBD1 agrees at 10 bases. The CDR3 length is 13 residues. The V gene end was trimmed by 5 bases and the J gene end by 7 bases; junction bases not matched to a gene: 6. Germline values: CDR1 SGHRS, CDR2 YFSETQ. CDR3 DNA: TGCGCCAGCAGGGGACAGGGGTTGTATGAGCAGTACTTC. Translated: CASRGQGLYEQYF.

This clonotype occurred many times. The CDR3 here is CASSLGQAYGYTF. CDR3 bases: TGTGCCAGCAGTCTGGGACAGGCCTATGGCTACACCTTC. The chain has TRBV6-5 and TRBJ1-2; 8 bases agree with TRBD1. Germline V lookup: CDR1 MNHEY, CDR2 SVGAGI. The CDR3 extends over 13 amino acids. J was trimmed by 4 bases and V by 5 bases; bases with no gene match: 3.

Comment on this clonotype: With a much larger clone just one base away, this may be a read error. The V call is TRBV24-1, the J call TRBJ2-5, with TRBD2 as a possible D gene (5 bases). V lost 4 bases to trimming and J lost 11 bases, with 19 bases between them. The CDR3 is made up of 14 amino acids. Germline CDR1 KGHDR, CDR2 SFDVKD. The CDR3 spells CATSEPWRTDEQYF. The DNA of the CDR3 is TGTGCCACCAGTGAGCCGTGGAGGACGGATGAGCAGTACTTC.